Below are 2 T cell receptor beta chains sequenced from a single sample in a study of cytomegalovirus exposure and HLA in healthy donors. The PCR was carried out with 60 Vbeta primers and 13 Jbeta primers. Sequenced by immunoSEQ multiplex PCR; TCRdb stores in-frame clones only, minus some. Here the sample spans 100,000 to 150,000 clones, 70% to 90% being singletons. Sequencing was performed on PBMCs. The origin of the receptors is a woman aged 35 to 49 in good health and CMV-seropositive.

The chain is built from TRBV25-1 and TRBJ1-6; D is undetermined. From germline, CDR1 is MGHDK and CDR2 SYGVNS. V was shortened by 8 bases and J by 3 bases, with 8 bases between the two germline ends. The CDR3 runs 13 residues. The CDR3 protein is CASHGLYNSPLHF. DNA of the CDR3: TGTGCCAGCCATGGACTCTATAATTCACCCCTCCACTTT. The whole variable domain, remainder taken from reference TRBV25-1 and TRBJ1-6, is EADIYQTPRYLVIGTGKKITLECSQTMGHDKMYWYQQDPGMELHLIHYSYGVNSTEKGDLSSESTVSRIRTEHFPLTLESARPSHTSQYLCASHGLYNSPLHFGNGTRLTVT.

The J gene is TRBJ2-1, the V gene TRBV5-1, with TRBD2 identical over 8 bases. Trimming cost V 5 bases and J 9 bases; bases outside gene matches: 16. Germline V CDR1 and CDR2: SGHRS, YFSETQ. This CDR3 region has 16 residues. The CDR3 loop is CASRTMTGGPGIEQFF. CDR3 bases: TGCGCCAGCAGGACAATGACGGGAGGGCCTGGTATTGAGCAGTTCTTC. The entire variable domain, with the rest obtained from reference TRBV5-1 and TRBJ2-1, is as follows: KAGVTQTPRYLIKTRGQQVTLSCSPISGHRSVSWYQQTPGQGLQFLFEYFSETQRNKGNFPGRFSGRQFSNSRSEMNVSTLELGDSALYLCASRTMTGGPGIEQFFGPGTRLTVL.